The clone carrying this T cell receptor (beta chain) occurred once. Its antigen is not identified. The data were taken from a study of shared clonotypes between healthy human individuals. About the research overall: Donors, aged 18 to 49, were two women and three men. Study-wide results and caveats: Rarefaction showed that sequencing of sorted subsets was incomplete (despite large depth).

CDR3 length equals 14 residues. V dropped 8 bases and J dropped 6 bases, with 20 bases sitting between them. Germline V lookup: CDR1 ENHRY, CDR2 SYGVKD. Measured with immunoSEQ multiplex PCR; TCRdb has only the in-frame clones, and not every one. The table has about 2.4 million clones, approximately 90% seen once. The source material was naive CD4+ T cells sorted from blood. Subset given: CD45RA+ positively selected. The rearrangement links TRBV10-3 to TRBJ2-7; possibly TRBD1 or TRBD2 for D (5 bases each). The TCR comes from a man aged 18 to 30 in good health. CDR3 loop: CAICPPGPQAEQYF. The DNA for the CDR3 is TGTGCCATCTGCCCCCCGGGACCGCAGGCCGAGCAGTACTTC.